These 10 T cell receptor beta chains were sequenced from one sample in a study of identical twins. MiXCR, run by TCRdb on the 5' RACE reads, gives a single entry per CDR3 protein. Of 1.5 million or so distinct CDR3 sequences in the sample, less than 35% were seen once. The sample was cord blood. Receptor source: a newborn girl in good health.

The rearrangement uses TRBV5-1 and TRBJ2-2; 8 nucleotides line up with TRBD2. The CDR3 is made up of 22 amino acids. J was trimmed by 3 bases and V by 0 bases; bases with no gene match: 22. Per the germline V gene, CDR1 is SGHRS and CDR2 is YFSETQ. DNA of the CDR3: TGCGCCAGCAGCTTGGCCGCGTGGAGCCCCCTGTTAGCGGGGCGACACACCGGGGAGCTGTTTTTT. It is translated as CASSLAAWSPLLAGRHTGELFF.

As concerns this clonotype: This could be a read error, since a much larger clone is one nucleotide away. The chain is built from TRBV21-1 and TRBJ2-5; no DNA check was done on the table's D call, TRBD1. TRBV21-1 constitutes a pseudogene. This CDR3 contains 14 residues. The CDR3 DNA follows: TGTGCCAGCCGGGGGGGCGGATCCTACAATGAGCAGTACTTC. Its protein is CASRGGGSYNEQYF.

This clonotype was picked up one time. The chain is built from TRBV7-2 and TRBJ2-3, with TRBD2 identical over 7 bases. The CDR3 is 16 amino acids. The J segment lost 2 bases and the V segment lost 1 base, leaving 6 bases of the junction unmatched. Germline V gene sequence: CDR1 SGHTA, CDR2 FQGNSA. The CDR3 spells CASSLGVGGTTDTQYF. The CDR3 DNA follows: TGTGCCAGCAGCTTAGGAGTCGGGGGGACCACAGATACGCAGTATTTT.

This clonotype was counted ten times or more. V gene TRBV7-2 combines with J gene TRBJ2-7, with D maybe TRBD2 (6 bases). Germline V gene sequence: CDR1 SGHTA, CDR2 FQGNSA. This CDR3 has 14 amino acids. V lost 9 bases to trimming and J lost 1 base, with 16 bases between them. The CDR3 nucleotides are TGTGCCAGTTCGGGCCAGCGGGTTTCCTACGAGCAGTACTTC. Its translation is CASSGQRVSYEQYF. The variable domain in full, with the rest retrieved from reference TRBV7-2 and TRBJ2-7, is GAGVSQSPSNKVTEKGKDVELRCDPISGHTALYWYRQSLGQGLEFLIYFQGNSAPDKSGLPSDRFSAERTGGSVSTLTIQRTQQEDSAVYLCASSGQRVSYEQYFGPGTRLTVT.

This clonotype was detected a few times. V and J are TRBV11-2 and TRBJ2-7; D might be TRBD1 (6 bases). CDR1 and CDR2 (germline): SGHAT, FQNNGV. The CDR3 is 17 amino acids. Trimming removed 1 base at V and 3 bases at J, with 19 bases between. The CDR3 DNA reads TGTGCCAGCAGCTTAGTATTCCAAACAGGGACCGTCTACGAGCAGTACTTC. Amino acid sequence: CASSLVFQTGTVYEQYF.

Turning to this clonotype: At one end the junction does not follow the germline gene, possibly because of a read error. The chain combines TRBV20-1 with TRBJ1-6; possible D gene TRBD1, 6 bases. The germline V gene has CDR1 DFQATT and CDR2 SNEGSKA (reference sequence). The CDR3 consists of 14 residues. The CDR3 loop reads CSARDEGVRSPPHF. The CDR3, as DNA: TGCAGTGCTAGAGATGAGGGGGTTCGATCACCCCCCCACTTT.

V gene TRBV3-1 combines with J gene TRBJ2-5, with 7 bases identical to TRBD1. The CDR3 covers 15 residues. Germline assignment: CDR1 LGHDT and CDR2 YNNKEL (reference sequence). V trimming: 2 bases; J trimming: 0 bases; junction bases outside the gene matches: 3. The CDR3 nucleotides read TGTGCCAGCAGCCAAAGGGGACAGTACCAAGAGACCCAGTACTTC. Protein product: CASSQRGQYQETQYF.

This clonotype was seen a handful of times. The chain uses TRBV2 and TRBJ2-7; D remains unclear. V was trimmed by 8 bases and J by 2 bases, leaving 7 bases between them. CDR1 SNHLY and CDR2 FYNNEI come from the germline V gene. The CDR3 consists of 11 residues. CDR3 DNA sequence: TGTGCCAGCTTTGACACCTACGAGCAGTACTTC. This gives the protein CASFDTYEQYF.

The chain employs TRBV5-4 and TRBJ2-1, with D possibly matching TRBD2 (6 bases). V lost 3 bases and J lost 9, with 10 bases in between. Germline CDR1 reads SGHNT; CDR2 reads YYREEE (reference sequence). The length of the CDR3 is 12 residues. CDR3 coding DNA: TGTGCCAGCAGCTCTAGCGTCGGTGAGCAGTTCTTC. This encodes CASSSSVGEQFF.

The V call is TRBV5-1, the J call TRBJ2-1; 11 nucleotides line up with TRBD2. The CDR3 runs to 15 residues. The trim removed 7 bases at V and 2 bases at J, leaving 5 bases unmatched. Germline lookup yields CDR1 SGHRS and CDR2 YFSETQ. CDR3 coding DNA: TGCGCCAGCGAACTAGCGGGAGCCACCTACAATGAGCAGTTCTTC. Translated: CASELAGATYNEQFF.